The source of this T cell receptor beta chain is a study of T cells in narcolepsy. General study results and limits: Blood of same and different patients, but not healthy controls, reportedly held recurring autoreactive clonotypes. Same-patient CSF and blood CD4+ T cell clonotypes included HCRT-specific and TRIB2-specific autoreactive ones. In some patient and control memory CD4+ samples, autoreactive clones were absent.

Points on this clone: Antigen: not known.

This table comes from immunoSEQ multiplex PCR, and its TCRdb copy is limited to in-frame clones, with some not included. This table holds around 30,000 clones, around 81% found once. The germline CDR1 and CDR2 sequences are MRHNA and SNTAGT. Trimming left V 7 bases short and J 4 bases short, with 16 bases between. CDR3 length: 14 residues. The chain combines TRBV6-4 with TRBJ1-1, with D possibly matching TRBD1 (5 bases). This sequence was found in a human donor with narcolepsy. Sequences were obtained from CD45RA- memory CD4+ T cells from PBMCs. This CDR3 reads CASMERAGVTEAFF. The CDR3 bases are TGTGCCAGCATGGAGAGGGCGGGGGTCACTGAAGCTTTCTTT.